This T cell receptor beta chain was recorded in a study of blood T cell repertoires in COVID-19. The overall study: The United States, Italy and Spain provided the acute and convalescent COVID-19 samples.

Germline V gene lookup returns CDR1 KGHDR and CDR2 SFDVKD. V was clipped by 2 bases and J by 6 bases; unmatched bases: 4. This CDR3 has 15 amino acids. Source study methods: Reference gene primer amplification gave nucleated cell count estimates. Sequenced by immunoSEQ multiplex PCR; TCRdb stores in-frame clones only, minus some. That table is the source of V, J and clone size, and D and trimming were worked out from the DNA. The table has 170,000 or so clones, about nine tenths seen once. This clone was seen a single time. The rearrangement links TRBV24-1 to TRBJ2-1, with 9 bases that match TRBD2. The material sequenced was peripheral blood. The TCR comes from a man aged 18 to 30 who had recovered from COVID-19. Here the CDR3 DNA reads TGTGCCACCAGTGATTCGCGGGAGGGGTCCAATGAGCAGTTCTTC. It codes for CATSDSREGSNEQFF.